This record looks at one T cell receptor beta chain sequence and its context. Its antigen target is currently unknown. No base quality values were provided; no much bigger clone lies one nucleotide off. Library prep was done by the immunoSEQ multiplex PCR assay. For the multiplex PCR, a mixture combining 60 forward primers for TCR Vbeta segments and 13 reverse primers for TCR Jbeta segments was used. Amplification of the CDR3 region of rearranged TCR beta genes was performed with a multiplex PCR assay on genomic DNA. The amplified TCR beta libraries were sequenced on the Illumina HiSeq System as 87-base-pair reads. The authors' analysis ran thus. A later analysis tallied approximately 87 million unique TCR beta chains across the 700 or so repertoires, and some 10 million of those chains were shared by two or more donors. Raw reads were error-corrected and collapsed into unique sequences by a nearest-neighbor algorithm in which closely related sequences were merged to remove PCR and sequencing errors. Alignment of CDR3 sequences to IMGT reference sequences was used to assign V, D and J gene segments. Each retained sequence needed at least a six-nucleotide match to both a V gene segment and a J gene segment. A rearrangement was called productive if the CDR3 had no stop codons and remained in frame with V and J, and every other rearrangement was called non-productive. Following IMGT convention, CDR3 was defined as the stretch from the second conserved V-encoded cysteine to the conserved J-encoded phenylalanine. The earlier analysis of some 600 of the donors excluded sequences that lacked an unambiguous match to a single V gene segment. An earlier analysis of about 590 of the donors classified V segments as functional when productive rearrangements were above 56.7% and as segregating when the standard deviation between donors was above 5%. A statistical classification framework was built to diagnose cytomegalovirus status from the catalog of TCR beta chain sequences. A later analysis assigned V and J genes by comparing TCR nucleotide sequences with IMGT/GENE-DB human TR gene sequences. In a later analysis, CDR3 sequences and most-parsimonious VDJ recombination scenarios were assigned using the TCRdist pipeline. A later analysis defined each TCR beta chain by its CDR3 amino acid sequence plus V-gene family, and excluded reads lacking a unique V-gene family. To address suspected cross-contamination and a sequencing artifact, a later analysis removed a few hundred highly shared, low-generation-probability nucleotide sequences. In a later analysis, a clonal expansion index for each public chain was calculated from normalized within-repertoire ranks of inferred template counts. In a later analysis, generation probabilities were computed with a VDJ recombination model fitted to out-of-frame rearrangements, and the resulting probabilities were checked against IGoR. Hypergeometric tests were used in a later analysis to score TCR-TCR, TCR-HLA and TCR-CMV co-occurrence, with a repertoire-size bias correction applied to the TCR pairs. In a later analysis, false discovery rates were estimated by permuting HLA or CMV assignments 20 times. In a later analysis, co-occurring TCRs were grouped using DBSCAN, with TCRdist sequence similarity added in when clustering inside HLA-allele-positive subsets. For co-occurrence clustering, repertoires with fewer than 30,000 or more than 120,000 public chains were excluded, along with five or six repertoires with anomalous nucleotide sharing. TCRdb stores this immuneACCESS table with in-frame sequences only. Part of the clones is absent; in the studies checked, under half of the shortfall reflects unresolved V genes, and no reason is known for the rest. The V and J calls and clone size come from that table; D and trimming were worked out from the DNA. In all, the sample holds roughly 130,000 clones, and approximately 88% of those were seen once. 0.5% to 0.65% of the sample is held by the ten biggest clonotypes.

The record originates from a study of cytomegalovirus exposure and HLA in healthy donors (dated by TCRdb to 2015 to 2018). As for the study more broadly: An earlier analysis of approximately 640 of the donors reported more than 250 Gb of sequence data and around 120 million unique TCR beta sequences from about 179 million T cells. About 280 gigabases of sequencing data and approximately 92 million unique TCR sequences made up an early release that covered several hundred HLA-typed donors. Of the roughly 420 genotyped donors, 70% to 90% were placed in the genetic ancestry cluster associated with self-reported Caucasian donors. The aim of the study was to test whether cataloging public T cell receptors could identify signatures of past pathogen exposure. The study profiled the T cell repertoires of under 850 subjects by immunosequencing and related them to cytomegalovirus serostatus. Besides the first cohort of about 730 subjects, a separate validation cohort made up of 120 different subjects was used. To predict cytomegalovirus infection status, the study combined high-throughput TCR immunosequencing, statistical association of individual TCRs with disease status, and machine learning. To study patterns of TCR occurrence, a later analysis re-analyzed previously published TCR beta repertoires from around 670 donors and added high-resolution HLA genotyping. The later analysis used no new phenotypic data to find candidate immune exposures, relying instead on TCR beta sequences and their occurrence across donors. In an earlier analysis of about 590 of the donors, high-throughput TCR beta sequencing was used to judge whether each TCR beta V gene segment behaved as functional or pseudogenic. Donor age, sex, ethnicity and CMV serostatus were compiled together with the repertoire data. Genome-wide SNP genotypes for about 65% of the 666 donors were used in a later genetic analysis, which treated that subset as a discovery cohort. Every discovery cohort repertoire had been produced on one sequencing platform. HLA typing covered class I and class II loci at four-digit resolution. Typing coverage varied by locus: about 629-630 donors for A, B, C, DRB1 and DQB1; some 520 for DQA1; over 600 for DPA1; under 490 for DPB1. Roughly 5 DR-DQ haplotypes were treated as single units for association and clustering because of strong linkage in the cohort. Among some 400 genotyped donors of the cohort, an average of about 240,000 unique TCR beta nucleotide sequences were sequenced per donor, approximately 20% of them non-productive.

In total, roughly 710 healthy bone marrow donors made up the cohort. At the time of sampling, every cohort member was nominally healthy, though immune exposures that went unrecorded were likely present. The donor tested CMV seronegative, placing the donor among the approximately 400 seronegative members of the cohort. A peripheral blood sample was provided by each donor, and peripheral blood mononuclear cells were used for TCR beta sequencing. The Qiagen DNeasy Blood Extraction Kit was used to extract genomic DNA from the blood cell samples. Overall study outcomes, separate from this receptor: Only TCR beta chains were sequenced in this cohort, and the absence of alpha or paired-chain data limited detectable features. A later genetic analysis associated a missense DCLRE1C variant with V-gene and J-gene trimming of TCR beta chains, and an independent cohort replicated the association. Because HLA typing was unavailable for some donors at each locus, only the typed subset was used in association tests. Several of the top co-occurrence clusters appeared to be linked to parvovirus B19, influenza, CMV and Epstein-Barr virus, according to a later analysis. Immune exposure information for the cohort was limited to CMV serostatus. Linkage disequilibrium might explain the correlated functional status among segregating V segments, but an unknown experimental factor could not be excluded. In the study, some 160 TCR beta chains were listed as associated with cytomegalovirus. A later analysis associated 15,000 to 20,000 TCR beta sequences with specific HLA alleles at a false discovery rate of 0.05. Most TCR sequences were seen in very few donors, while some public TCRs were found in many individuals. It was suggested by the authors that the approach could potentially be generalized to other disease states and immunological phenotypes. According to a later analysis, TCR association rates differed among HLA loci, with DRB1 alleles showing the most associated TCRs and HLA-C alleles showing the fewest. Most CMV-associated TCR beta chains appeared to be HLA-restricted in a later analysis, and the HLA associations seemed to be driven largely by CMV exposure. Roughly uniform sequencing depth across donors was assumed in presence/absence analyses, although this assumption may not hold. A cluster of highly shared sequence variants was judged likely to be a technical artifact of the sequencing pipeline. Three of the identified cytomegalovirus-associated TCR beta chains were confirmed in vitro to be specific for cytomegalovirus antigens. In a later analysis, HLA-associated TCR beta chains showed more clonal expansion and lower generation probabilities than non-associated chains that were equally common. A later genetic analysis reported fewer N-insertions in productive TCRs among donors in an Asian-associated ancestry cluster than the approximately 670-donor mean. A further reported finding was that TCR beta sequences accurately predicted the HLA-A and HLA-B alleles for most subjects in the first cohort. Some IMGT-functional V segments, including TRBV6-2 and TRBV6-3, could not be distinguished by the 87-base-pair reads and were therefore excluded. Because counts were too low, about 15 rarely observed V segments, including chromosome 9 orphons, were left out of the earlier analysis of some 640 of the donors. When HLA alleles, especially DR and DQ, strongly co-occurred, attributing TCR associations to individual alleles was difficult. The classifier was reported to diagnose cytomegalovirus status with high specificity and sensitivity in both the original cohort and the validation cohort. Broadly in line with IMGT annotations, most TCR beta V segments showed up in productive rearrangements about 87% or about 30% of the time in an earlier analysis of 587 of the donors.

Measured from the cysteine to the phenylalanine, the CDR3 is 14 residues long. CDR3 DNA only is kept here, 42 bases in frame from base 1. The germline V gene (reference sequence) specifies SEHNR as CDR1 and FQNEAQ as CDR2. V is pruned by 6 bases and J by 1 base, leaving 3 bases of the junction without a gene match. Recombination connected TRBV7-9 to TRBJ2-5; TRBD2 agrees with 9 junctional bases. This sequence originates from a woman between 35 and 50 years old in good health and CMV-seronegative. Sequenced sample: PBMCs. The DNA sequence is as follows: TGTGCCAGCAGTATTAGCGGGGGCCAAGAGACCCAGTACTTC. Translated, it reads CASSISGGQETQYF.